This T cell receptor (beta chain) appears in the sequencing data of a study of T cell responses to AZD1222 COVID-19 vaccine. Clones were sequenced by immunoSEQ multiplex PCR, and TCRdb holds only the in-frame ones, with some missing. The profile shows 130,000 to 150,000 clones, about 90% of them singletons. Remarks on this clone: Antigen specificity is unknown.

The J segment lost 7 bases and the V segment lost 6 bases, leaving 9 bases of the junction unmatched. The germline gives CDR1 KGHSH, CDR2 LQKENI. The CDR3 totals 15 residues. General study results and limits: Baseline antibody screening turned up just a handful of seropositive AZD1222 recipients. The donors showed a predominance of white British ancestry and of females, with possible underestimation of clonal diversity. Close to half of spike-specific TCRs reportedly recognize unmutated variant regions. Vaccine-related CD4 TCRs covered spike, predominating at 160-218 and 743-854.

This clonotype was obtained from an adult who received the AZD1222 COVID-19 vaccine. Sequences were derived from peripheral blood, sampled 28 days after the second AZD1222 dose. The chain employs TRBV18 and TRBJ1-4; 9 bases agree with TRBD1. The CDR3 DNA is TGTGCCAGCTCGGAACAGGGGGCGATAGGTGAAAAACTGTTTTTT. This gives the protein CASSEQGAIGEKLFF.